This entry concerns a single T cell receptor (beta chain). Its target is not known. These data are taken from a study of monozygotic twins with inflammatory bowel disease. Study-level results: Relative clonotype sharing with others was diminished in IBD patients versus healthy twins, particularly with disease activity. Whether twins were concordant or discordant made no difference to repertoire similarity, possibly from limited power. IBD patients had lower TCRbeta diversity (inverse Simpson) than healthy co-twins.

Each UMI harboured a 6-nucleotide sample barcode and was appended via template switching. TCRdb processed the 5' RACE reads again and assigns one entry to each CDR3 protein, with no DNA. This listing includes about 300,000 distinct CDR3 sequences. The CDR3 extends over 15 amino acids. Germline values: CDR1 SGHRS, CDR2 YFSETQ. The TCR was taken from a human donor with ulcerative colitis or Crohn's disease, or a healthy co-twin of an affected twin (not recorded which). V and J are TRBV5-1 and TRBJ2-7; the D call from TCRdb, TRBD1, cannot be confirmed without DNA. The sample consisted of blood. Here the CDR3 reads CASSQDQGAAYEQYF.